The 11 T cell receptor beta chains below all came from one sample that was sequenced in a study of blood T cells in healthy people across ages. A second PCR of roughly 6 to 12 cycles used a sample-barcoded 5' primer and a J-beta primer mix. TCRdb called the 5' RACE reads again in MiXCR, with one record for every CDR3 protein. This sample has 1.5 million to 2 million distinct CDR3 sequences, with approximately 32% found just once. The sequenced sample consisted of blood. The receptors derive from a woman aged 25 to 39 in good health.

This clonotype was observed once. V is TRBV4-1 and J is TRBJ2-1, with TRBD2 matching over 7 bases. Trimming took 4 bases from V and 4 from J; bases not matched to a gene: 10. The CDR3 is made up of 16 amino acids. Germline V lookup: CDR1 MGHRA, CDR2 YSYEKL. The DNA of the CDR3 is TGCGCCAGCAGCCGAAGTACTAGCGAAACTTACAATGAGCAGTTCTTC. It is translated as CASSRSTSETYNEQFF.

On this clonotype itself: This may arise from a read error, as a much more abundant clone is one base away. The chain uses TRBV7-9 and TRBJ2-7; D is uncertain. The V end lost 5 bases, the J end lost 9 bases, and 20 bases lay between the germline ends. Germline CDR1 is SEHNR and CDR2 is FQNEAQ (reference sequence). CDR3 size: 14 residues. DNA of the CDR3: TGTGCCAGCAGCCGATCGGGCGGTACAGCTGGGCAGTACGTC. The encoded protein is CASSRSGGTAGQYV.

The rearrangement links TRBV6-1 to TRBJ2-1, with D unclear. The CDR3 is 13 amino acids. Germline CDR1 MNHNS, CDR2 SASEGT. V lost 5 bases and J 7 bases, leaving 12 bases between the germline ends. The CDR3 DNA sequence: TGTGCCAGCAGTTTCGTGGGGTTAAATGAGCAGTTCTTC. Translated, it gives CASSFVGLNEQFF.

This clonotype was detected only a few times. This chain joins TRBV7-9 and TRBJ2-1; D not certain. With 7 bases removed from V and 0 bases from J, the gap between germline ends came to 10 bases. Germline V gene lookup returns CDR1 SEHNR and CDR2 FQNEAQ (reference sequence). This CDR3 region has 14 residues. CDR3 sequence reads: CASTSFSSYNEQFF. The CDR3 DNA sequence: TGTGCCAGCACCTCTTTTAGCTCCTACAATGAGCAGTTCTTC.

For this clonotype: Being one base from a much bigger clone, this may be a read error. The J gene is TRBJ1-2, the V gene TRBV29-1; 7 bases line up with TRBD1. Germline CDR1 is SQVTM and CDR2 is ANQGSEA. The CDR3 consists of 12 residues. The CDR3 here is CNVYDRAYGYTF. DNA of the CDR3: TGCAACGTCTACGACAGGGCCTATGGCTACACCTTC.

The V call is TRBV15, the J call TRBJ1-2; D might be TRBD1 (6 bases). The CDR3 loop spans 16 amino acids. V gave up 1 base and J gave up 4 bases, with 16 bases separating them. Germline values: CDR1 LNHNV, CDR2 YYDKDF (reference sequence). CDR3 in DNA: TGTGCCACCAGCAGAGGAGGGACACCTTCCATCTATGGCTACACCTTC. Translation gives CATSRGGTPSIYGYTF.

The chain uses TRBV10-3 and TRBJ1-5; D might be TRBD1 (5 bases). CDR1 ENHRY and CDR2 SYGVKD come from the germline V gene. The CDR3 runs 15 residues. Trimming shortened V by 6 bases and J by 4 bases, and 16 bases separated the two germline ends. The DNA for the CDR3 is TGTGCCATCAGCCTTGACAGACTAAGTAATCAGCCCCAGCATTTT. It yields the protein CAISLDRLSNQPQHF.

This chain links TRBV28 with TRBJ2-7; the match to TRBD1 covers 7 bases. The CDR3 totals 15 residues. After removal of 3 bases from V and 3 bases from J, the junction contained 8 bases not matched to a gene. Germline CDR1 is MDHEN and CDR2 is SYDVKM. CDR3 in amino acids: CASSFLAQGFYEQYF. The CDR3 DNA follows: TGTGCCAGCAGTTTCTTGGCACAGGGGTTCTACGAGCAGTACTTC.

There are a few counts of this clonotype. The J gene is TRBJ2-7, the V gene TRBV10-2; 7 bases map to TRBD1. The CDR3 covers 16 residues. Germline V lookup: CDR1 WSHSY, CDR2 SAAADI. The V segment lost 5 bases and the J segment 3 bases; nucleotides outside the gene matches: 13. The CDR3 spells CASSQKPRQGVYEQYF. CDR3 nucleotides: TGCGCCAGCAGTCAAAAACCAAGACAGGGAGTCTACGAGCAGTACTTC.

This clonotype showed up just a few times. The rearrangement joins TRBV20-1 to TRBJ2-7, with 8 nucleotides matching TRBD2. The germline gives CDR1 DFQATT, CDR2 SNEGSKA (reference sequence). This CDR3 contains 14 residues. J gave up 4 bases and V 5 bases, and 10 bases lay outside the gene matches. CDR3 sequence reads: CSAGKVAGQYEQYF. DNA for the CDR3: TGCAGTGCTGGGAAGGTAGCGGGGCAGTACGAGCAGTACTTC.

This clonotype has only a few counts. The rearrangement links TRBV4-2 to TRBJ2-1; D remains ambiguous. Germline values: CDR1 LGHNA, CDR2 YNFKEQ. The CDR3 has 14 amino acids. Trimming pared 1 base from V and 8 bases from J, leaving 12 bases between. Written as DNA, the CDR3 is TGTGCCAGCAGCCAAGGATCGGGCAACGATGAGCAGTTCTTC. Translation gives CASSQGSGNDEQFF.